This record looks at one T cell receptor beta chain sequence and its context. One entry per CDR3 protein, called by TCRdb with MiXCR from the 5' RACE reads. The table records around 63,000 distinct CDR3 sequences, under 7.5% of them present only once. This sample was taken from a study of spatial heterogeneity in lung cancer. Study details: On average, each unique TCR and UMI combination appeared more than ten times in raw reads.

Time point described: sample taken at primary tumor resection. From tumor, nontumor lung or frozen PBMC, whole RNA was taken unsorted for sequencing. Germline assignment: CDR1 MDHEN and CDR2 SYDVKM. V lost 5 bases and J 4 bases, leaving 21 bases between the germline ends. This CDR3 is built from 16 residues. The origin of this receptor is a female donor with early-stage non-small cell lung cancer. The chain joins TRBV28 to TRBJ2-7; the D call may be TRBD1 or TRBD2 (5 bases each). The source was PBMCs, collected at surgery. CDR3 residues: CASSPPIPGGGYEQYF. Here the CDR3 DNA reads TGTGCCAGCAGTCCCCCCATTCCTGGGGGTGGGTACGAGCAGTACTTC.